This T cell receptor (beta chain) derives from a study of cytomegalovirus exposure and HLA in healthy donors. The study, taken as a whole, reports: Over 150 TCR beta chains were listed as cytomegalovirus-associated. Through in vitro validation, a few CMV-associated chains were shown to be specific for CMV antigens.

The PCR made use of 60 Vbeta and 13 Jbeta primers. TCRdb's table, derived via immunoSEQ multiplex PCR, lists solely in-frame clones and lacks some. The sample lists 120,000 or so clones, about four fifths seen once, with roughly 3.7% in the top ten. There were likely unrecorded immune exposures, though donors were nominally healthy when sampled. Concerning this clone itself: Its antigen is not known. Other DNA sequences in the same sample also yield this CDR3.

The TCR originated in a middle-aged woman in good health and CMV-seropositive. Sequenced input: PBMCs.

The CDR3 DNA follows: TGTGCCATCAGTGAGACTAGCGGGATCCCCCACAATGAGCAGTTCTTC. As protein: CAISETSGIPHNEQFF. This chain connects TRBV10-3 to TRBJ2-1; 10 bases align to TRBD2. The CDR3 totals 16 residues. V was pared by 2 bases and J by 5 bases, with 6 bases of the junction left unmatched. Germline V lookup: CDR1 ENHRY, CDR2 SYGVKD.